The 17 T cell receptor beta chains below come from one sample, sequenced in a study of blood T cell repertoires in COVID-19. Libraries were prepared by immunoSEQ multiplex PCR; TCRdb keeps only in-frame clonotypes and omits some of them. The repertoire consists of some 220,000 clones, with about 88% occurring once and the leading ten covering around 2.7%. Material for sequencing was PBMCs or T cells enriched from blood (not recorded which). The receptors here all came from a woman aged 25 to 39 who had recovered from COVID-19.

The chain couples TRBV7-9 to TRBJ1-3; D is perhaps TRBD1 (5 bases). The CDR3 runs 14 residues. The germline CDR1 and CDR2 sequences are SEHNR and FQNEAQ (reference sequence). V lost 10 bases and J 0 bases, leaving 13 bases between the germline ends. The CDR3 nucleotides read TGTGCCACCCCGCAGGGTAACTCTGGAAACACCATATATTTT. Its protein product is CATPQGNSGNTIYF.

This chain uses TRBV7-9 with TRBJ2-3; 11 bases agree with TRBD2. Trimming took 5 bases from V and 3 from J; bases not matched to a gene: 1. The V gene's germline CDR1 is SEHNR and CDR2 FQNEAQ (reference sequence). The CDR3 totals 14 residues. The CDR3 protein is CASSRTSGTDTQYF. In DNA form, the CDR3 reads TGTGCCAGCAGCCGGACTAGCGGGACAGATACGCAGTATTTT.

The gene calls are TRBV6-5 and TRBJ2-7; 9 nucleotides match TRBD2. The V and J ends lost 6 bases and 6 bases, in that order; junction bases with no gene match: 12. Germline CDR1 and CDR2: MNHEY and SVGAGI. This CDR3 has 15 residues. CDR3 in DNA: TGTGCCAGCAGCCCCCGGAGCGGGGGGCCTCTCGAGCAGTACTTC. Protein product: CASSPRSGGPLEQYF.

The chain joins TRBV4-2 to TRBJ1-1; TRBD1 matches at 7 bases. The CDR3 has 14 residues. Germline CDR1 reads LGHNA; CDR2 reads YNFKEQ. With 3 bases clipped from V and 7 bases from J, the junction kept 8 bases outside the gene matches. The DNA for the CDR3 is TGTGCCAGCAGCCAGGCAGGGGGTTGGGATGAAGCTTTCTTT. Its translation is CASSQAGGWDEAFF.

J is TRBJ1-5 and V is TRBV19; D possibly corresponds to TRBD1 (6 bases). The CDR3 has 15 residues. Trimming took off 3 bases at V and 2 bases at J, with 11 bases between the two ends. The germline V gene encodes CDR1 LNHDA and CDR2 SQIVND (reference sequence). The CDR3 is CASSISAGGNQPQHF. In DNA, the CDR3 is TGTGCCAGTAGTATCTCGGCAGGGGGCAATCAGCCCCAGCATTTT.

This chain links TRBV4-2 with TRBJ2-3, with 10 bases fitting TRBD1. CDR1 and CDR2 (germline): LGHNA, YNFKEQ. This CDR3 has 17 residues. V shed 2 bases, J shed 1 base, and the junction held 6 bases outside the gene matches. The CDR3 DNA sequence: TGTGCCAGCAGCCAACGACAGGGGGCCCGAGGCACAGATACGCAGTATTTT. Its translation: CASSQRQGARGTDTQYF.

This chain connects TRBV7-8 to TRBJ1-4; the D gene is possibly TRBD1 (6 bases). The CDR3 consists of 15 residues. The germline V gene encodes CDR1 SGHVS and CDR2 FQNEAQ. V lost 5 bases and J 4 bases, leaving 14 bases between the germline ends. The CDR3 sequence: CASSKLTRGNEKLFF. The CDR3 DNA follows: TGTGCCAGCAGCAAGTTAACCAGGGGTAATGAAAAACTGTTTTTT.

This chain links TRBV20-1 with TRBJ1-3; D ambiguous. The V end lost 6 bases, the J end lost 4 bases, and 7 bases lay between the germline ends. Germline assignment: CDR1 DFQATT and CDR2 SNEGSKA (reference sequence). The CDR3 runs to 11 residues. The CDR3: CSAERGNTIYF. The DNA of the CDR3 is TGCAGTGCAGAGAGGGGAAACACCATATATTTT.

This clone was recorded only once. The chain recombines TRBV5-5 with TRBJ2-5; 7 positions match TRBD1. This CDR3 is 18 amino acids long. Germline loops: CDR1 SGHKS, CDR2 YYEKEE (reference sequence). The ends lost 0 bases at V and 1 base at J; junction bases unmatched: 12. Here the CDR3 reads CASSLEIPGQAPQETQYF. CDR3 nucleotide sequence: TGTGCCAGCAGCTTGGAGATACCCGGACAGGCTCCCCAAGAGACCCAGTACTTC. Combining the CDR3 with reference TRBV5-5 and TRBJ2-5 gives the whole variable domain DAGVTQSPTHLIKTRGQQVTLRCSPISGHKSVSWYQQVLGQGPQFIFQYYEKEERGRGNFPDRFSARQFPNYSSELNVNALLLGDSALYLCASSLEIPGQAPQETQYFGPGTRLLVL.

The rearrangement uses TRBV6-2 or TRBV6-3 and TRBJ1-3; D call uncertain. The CDR3 covers 17 residues. V lost 4 bases to trimming and J lost 0 bases, with 16 bases between them. Looked up from germline, CDR1 is MNHEY and CDR2 is SVGEGT. CDR3 amino acids: CASSSLREQSSGNTIYF. In DNA, the CDR3 is TGTGCCAGCAGTTCCCTGCGGGAGCAGAGCTCTGGAAACACCATATATTTT.

The gene calls are TRBV12-3 or TRBV12-4 and TRBJ2-3; possible D gene TRBD1, 5 bases. The V gene lost 3 bases and the J gene lost 6 bases, with 10 bases spanning the gap. The CDR3 length is 13 residues. Here the CDR3 DNA reads TGTGCCAGCAGTTTGTCCTCAGGGGATACGCAGTATTTT. It is translated as CASSLSSGDTQYF.

The J gene is TRBJ1-1, the V gene TRBV7-8; TRBD1 might be the D (5 bases). CDR3 length: 13 residues. Trimming shortened V by 5 bases and J by 4 bases, and 11 bases separated the two germline ends. From germline, CDR1 is SGHVS and CDR2 FQNEAQ. CDR3 bases: TGTGCCAGCAGCCCATGGGACTCCACTGAAGCTTTCTTT. This translates into CASSPWDSTEAFF. Using reference TRBV7-8 and TRBJ1-1 for the parts outside the CDR3, the full variable domain is GAGVSQSPRYKVAKRGQDVALRCDPISGHVSLFWYQQALGQGPEFLTYFQNEAQLDKSGLPSDRFFAERPEGSVSTLKIQRTQQEDSAVYLCASSPWDSTEAFFGQGTRLTVV.

This clone was found a few times. This sequence joins TRBV2 and TRBJ1-5; D possibly corresponds to TRBD1 (6 bases). CDR3 length equals 14 residues. Germline V gives CDR1 SNHLY, CDR2 FYNNEI. Trimming took off 4 bases at V and 2 bases at J, with 9 bases between the two ends. The CDR3 nucleotides read TGTGCCAGCAGTGGGGGGGGCGGCAATCAGCCCCAGCATTTT. Its translation is CASSGGGGNQPQHF.

The chain joins TRBV7-2 to TRBJ2-5, with D unresolved. This CDR3 spans 14 amino acids. Germline V CDR1 and CDR2: SGHTA, FQGNSA. V lost 5 bases to trimming and J lost 2 bases, with 12 bases between them. The CDR3 here is CASSQWAAQETQYF. The CDR3 bases are TGTGCCAGCAGCCAGTGGGCTGCACAAGAGACCCAGTACTTC.

V and J are TRBV9 and TRBJ2-1; D is possibly TRBD2 (6 bases). The CDR3 is 14 amino acids. The ends were cut back, 0 bases at V and 9 bases at J, with 13 bases in the middle. The germline CDR1 and CDR2 sequences are SGDLS and YYNGEE. This chain's CDR3 is CASSVAGRQGEQFF. CDR3 nucleotides: TGTGCCAGCAGCGTAGCGGGGAGGCAGGGTGAGCAGTTCTTC.

The chain uses TRBV7-9 and TRBJ2-7; 9 nucleotides agree with TRBD2. The CDR3 loop spans 16 amino acids. Germline trimming cut 2 bases from V and 4 bases from J; bases unmatched to any gene: 9. Germline V gives CDR1 SEHNR, CDR2 FQNEAQ (reference sequence). CDR3 region: CASSLLGSGGLYEQYF. CDR3 sequence (DNA): TGTGCCAGCAGCTTATTAGGTAGCGGGGGCTTATACGAGCAGTACTTC.

V and J are TRBV29-1 and TRBJ1-2, with TRBD1 as a possible D gene (5 bases). CDR3 length equals 11 residues. V lost 3 bases and J 4 bases, leaving 6 bases between the germline ends. CDR1 and CDR2 (germline): SQVTM, ANQGSEA. In nucleotides, the CDR3 is TGCAGCGTTGATCAGGGCTATGGCTACACCTTC. This encodes CSVDQGYGYTF.